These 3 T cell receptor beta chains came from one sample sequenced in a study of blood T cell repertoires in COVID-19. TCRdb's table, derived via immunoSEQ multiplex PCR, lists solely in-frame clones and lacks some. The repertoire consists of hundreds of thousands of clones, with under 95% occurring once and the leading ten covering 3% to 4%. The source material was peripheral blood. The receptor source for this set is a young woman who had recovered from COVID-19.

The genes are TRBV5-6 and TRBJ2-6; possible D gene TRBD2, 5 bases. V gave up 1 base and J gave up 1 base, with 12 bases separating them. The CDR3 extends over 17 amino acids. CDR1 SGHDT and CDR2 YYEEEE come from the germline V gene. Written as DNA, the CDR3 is TGTGCCAGCAGCTTGCCGGTCGGCGGGTCTGGGGCCAACGTCCTGACTTTC. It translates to CASSLPVGGSGANVLTF.

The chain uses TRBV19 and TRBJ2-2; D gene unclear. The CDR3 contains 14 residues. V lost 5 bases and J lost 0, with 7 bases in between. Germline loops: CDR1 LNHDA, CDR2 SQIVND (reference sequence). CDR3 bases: TGTGCCAGTAGTCGTGGCCCGAACACCGGGGAGCTGTTTTTT. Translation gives CASSRGPNTGELFF.

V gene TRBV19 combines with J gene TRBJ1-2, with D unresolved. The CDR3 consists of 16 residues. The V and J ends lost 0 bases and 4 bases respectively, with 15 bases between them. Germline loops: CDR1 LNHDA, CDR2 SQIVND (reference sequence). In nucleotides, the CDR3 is TGTGCCAGTAGTATAGAGGTGGGCCGCCTGTCCTATGGCTACACCTTC. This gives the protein CASSIEVGRLSYGYTF.